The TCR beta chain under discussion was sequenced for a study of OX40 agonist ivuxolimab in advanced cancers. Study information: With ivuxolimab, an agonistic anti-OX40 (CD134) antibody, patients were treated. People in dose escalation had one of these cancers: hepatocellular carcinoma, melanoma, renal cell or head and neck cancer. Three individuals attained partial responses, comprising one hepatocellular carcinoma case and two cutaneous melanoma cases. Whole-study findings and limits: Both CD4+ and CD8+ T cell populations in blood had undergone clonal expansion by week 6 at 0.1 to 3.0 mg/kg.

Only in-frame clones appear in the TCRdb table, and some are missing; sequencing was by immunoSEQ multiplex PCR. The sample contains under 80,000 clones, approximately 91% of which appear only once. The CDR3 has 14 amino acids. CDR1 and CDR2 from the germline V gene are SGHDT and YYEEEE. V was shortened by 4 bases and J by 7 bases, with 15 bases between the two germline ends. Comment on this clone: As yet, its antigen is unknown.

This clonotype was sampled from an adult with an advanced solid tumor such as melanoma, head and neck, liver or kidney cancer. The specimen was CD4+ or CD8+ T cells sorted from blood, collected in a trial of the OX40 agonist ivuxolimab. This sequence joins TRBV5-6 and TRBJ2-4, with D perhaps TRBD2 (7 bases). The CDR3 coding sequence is TGTGCCAGCAGCCCGGGGGCCGGGGGGAACATTCAGTACTTC. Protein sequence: CASSPGAGGNIQYF.